The next 19 T cell receptor beta chains were all read from a single sample in a study of a mutant IDH1 vaccine in newly diagnosed glioma. No antigen has been assigned to these receptors. Time point noted: week 11, during vaccination. Alongside topical imiquimod, each dose of vaccine comprised 300 ug of mutant IDH1 20-mer peptide. Assay: immunoSEQ multiplex PCR; the TCRdb copy retains only in-frame clones and omits some. The sample carries tens of thousands of clones, 80% recorded once. This specimen consisted of PBMCs, obtained from a glioma patient whose treatment included an IDH1 peptide vaccine. These receptors came from a man between 50 and 59 years old with glioma.

V and J are TRBV7-9 and TRBJ1-4; D remains unclear. Germline V gene lookup returns CDR1 SEHNR and CDR2 FQNEAQ (reference sequence). Trimming took off 1 base at V and 5 bases at J, with 8 bases between the two ends. The CDR3 runs to 14 residues. CDR3 loop: CASSLVGLNEKLFF. The CDR3 DNA is TGTGCCAGCAGCTTAGTAGGGTTGAATGAAAAACTGTTTTTT. Using reference TRBV7-9 and TRBJ1-4 for the parts outside the CDR3, the full variable domain is DTGVSQNPRHKITKRGQNVTFRCDPISEHNRLYWYRQTLGQGPEFLTYFQNEAQLEKSRLLSDRFSAERPKGSFSTLEIQRTEQGDSAMYLCASSLVGLNEKLFFGSGTQLSVL.

The chain's CDR3 is CASSEVGGRITGELFF. CDR3 nucleotides: TGTGCCAGCAGTGAAGTGGGGGGACGGATCACCGGGGAGCTGTTTTTT. The rearrangement links TRBV6-1 to TRBJ2-2, with D tentatively TRBD2 (6 bases). CDR3 size: 16 residues. The ends were cut back, 1 base at V and 4 bases at J, with 13 bases in the middle. Per germline, CDR1 MNHNS and CDR2 SASEGT.

The V gene is TRBV28, the J gene TRBJ1-2; D remains ambiguous. V lost 6 bases to trimming and J lost 8 bases, with 25 bases between them. The germline V gene has CDR1 MDHEN and CDR2 SYDVKM. The CDR3 covers 16 residues. CDR3 DNA sequence: TGTGCCAGCAGCATCTCTTTCGAGGGCCCTATTCGCGGCTACACCTTC. Translating gives CASSISFEGPIRGYTF.

The chain has TRBV4-1 and TRBJ2-5, with 11 bases aligning to TRBD2. The CDR3 length is 17 residues. The germline V gene encodes CDR1 MGHRA and CDR2 YSYEKL. V was pared by 2 bases and J by 4 bases, with 9 bases of the junction left unmatched. The CDR3 DNA reads as TGCGCCAGCAGCCAAAGCCCGACTAGCGGGGTGGGAGAGACCCAGTACTTC. This sequence encodes CASSQSPTSGVGETQYF.

The V gene is TRBV18, the J gene TRBJ2-7; possible D gene TRBD1, 7 bases. Germline V gene data show CDR1 as KGHSH and CDR2 as LQKENI. The CDR3 is 13 amino acids. The V end lost 5 bases, the J end lost 12 bases, and 20 bases lay between the germline ends. The CDR3 reads CASSGRAGQTLYF. CDR3 DNA sequence: TGTGCCAGCTCAGGTCGGGCGGGACAGACTCTGTACTTC.

The V gene is TRBV19, the J gene TRBJ1-1; D is unresolved. From germline, CDR1 is LNHDA and CDR2 SQIVND (reference sequence). This CDR3 region has 16 residues. Trimming left V 5 bases short and J 4 bases short, with 20 bases between. CDR3 in DNA: TGTGCCAGTAGTGCCCGGGCCACGGGCGGGAGCACTGAAGCTTTCTTT. As protein: CASSARATGGSTEAFF.

The rearrangement joins TRBV7-2 to TRBJ2-3; possible D gene TRBD2, 7 bases. V lost 5 bases and J lost 1, with 16 bases in between. CDR1 and CDR2 from the germline V gene are SGHTA and FQGNSA. CDR3 length: 16 residues. CDR3 DNA sequence: TGTGCCAGCAGCGGGGGCGGGAGACTAGGCACAGATACGCAGTATTTT. It translates to CASSGGGRLGTDTQYF. Variable domain in full (rest from reference TRBV7-2 and TRBJ2-3): GAGVSQSPSNKVTEKGKDVELRCDPISGHTALYWYRQSLGQGLEFLIYFQGNSAPDKSGLPSDRFSAERTGGSVSTLTIQRTQQEDSAVYLCASSGGGRLGTDTQYFGPGTRLTVL.

V is TRBV5-5 and J is TRBJ1-3; 7 nucleotides agree with TRBD1. The CDR3 runs to 17 residues. Per germline, CDR1 SGHKS and CDR2 YYEKEE (reference sequence). V shed 4 bases and J 4 bases; nucleotides not matched to a gene: 14. The CDR3 DNA follows: TGTGCCAGCAGCAATCAACCGGGACAGTGGGACGGAAACACCATATATTTT. Translating it yields CASSNQPGQWDGNTIYF.

This rearrangement joins TRBV7-2 to TRBJ2-1, with D unclear. The germline CDR1 and CDR2 sequences are SGHTA and FQGNSA. V was trimmed by 5 bases and J by 0 bases, leaving 11 bases between them. The CDR3 loop spans 15 amino acids. CDR3 in DNA: TGTGCCAGCAGCCTACAGTCGAGCTCCTACAATGAGCAGTTCTTC. This codes for CASSLQSSSYNEQFF.

The rearrangement links TRBV4-1 to TRBJ1-5; D is possibly TRBD1 (5 bases). The CDR3 is 17 amino acids. Germline lookup yields CDR1 MGHRA and CDR2 YSYEKL. Between the trimmed V and J ends, which lost 1 base and 0 bases, there was a span of 13 bases. CDR3 loop: CASSQVGNRYSNQPQHF. For the CDR3, the DNA is TGCGCCAGCAGCCAAGTGGGCAACAGGTATAGCAATCAGCCCCAGCATTTT.

This chain links TRBV6-1 with TRBJ1-2, with D hard to call. This CDR3 is built from 13 residues. Trimming cost V 4 bases and J 3 bases, with 9 bases left between them. Germline V gene sequence: CDR1 MNHNS, CDR2 SASEGT. The CDR3 DNA sequence: TGTGCCAGCAGTGCAGCCAGCCACTATGGCTACACCTTC. This translates into CASSAASHYGYTF.

The chain has TRBV6-5 and TRBJ1-3; D is unresolved. V was shortened by 5 bases and J by 8 bases, with 13 bases between the two germline ends. The CDR3 covers 13 residues. Germline CDR1 and CDR2: MNHEY and SVGAGI. DNA for the CDR3: TGTGCCAGCAGTAAATCCACGGGAGACACCATATATTTT. Its protein product is CASSKSTGDTIYF.

The J gene is TRBJ1-1, the V gene TRBV28, with D tentatively TRBD1 (6 bases). V was cut by 2 bases and J by 6 bases, with 13 bases left in between. The CDR3 length is 14 residues. Germline V CDR1 and CDR2: MDHEN, SYDVKM. The CDR3 DNA reads TGTGCCAGCAGTTTAGTTTACTCAGGGGCTGAAGCTTTCTTT. This codes for CASSLVYSGAEAFF.

The chain employs TRBV9 and TRBJ2-3; the match to TRBD2 covers 8 bases. This CDR3 spans 16 amino acids. Losses at the gene ends were 0 bases for V and 1 base for J; bases not matched to a gene: 4. Germline CDR1 and CDR2: SGDLS and YYNGEE. CDR3 DNA: TGTGCCAGCAGCGTAGATCTGCGGGGGGGCACAGATACGCAGTATTTT. Amino acid sequence: CASSVDLRGGTDTQYF.

This chain uses TRBV4-1 with TRBJ2-7; TRBD1 matches at 7 bases. The trim removed 8 bases at V and 3 bases at J, leaving 10 bases unmatched. The CDR3 loop spans 14 amino acids. CDR1 is MGHRA and CDR2 is YSYEKL in the germline V gene. The CDR3 region is CASRPNTGDYEQYF. In DNA form, the CDR3 reads TGCGCCAGCCGTCCCAATACAGGGGACTACGAGCAGTACTTC.

DNA for the CDR3: TGTGCCAGCAGCCAAGCGCCGGGACAACTCTCCGGGGAGCTGTTTTTT. It specifies CASSQAPGQLSGELFF. This chain connects TRBV14 to TRBJ2-2, with a tentative D call TRBD1 (6 bases). CDR1 is SGHDN, CDR2 FVKESK, per germline. CDR3 size: 16 residues. The ends were cut back, 1 base at V and 6 bases at J, with 15 bases in the middle.

The chain couples TRBV19 to TRBJ1-5; D is possibly TRBD1 (6 bases). Trimming pared 5 bases from V and 6 bases from J, leaving 17 bases between. This CDR3 contains 15 residues. Germline lookup yields CDR1 LNHDA and CDR2 SQIVND (reference sequence). The CDR3 nucleotides are TGTGCCAGTAGTCCGGCCGGGGGGGCTTTTCAGCCCCAGCATTTT. Its translation: CASSPAGGAFQPQHF.

The rearrangement joins TRBV6-6 to TRBJ1-2; D remains ambiguous. With 6 bases removed from V and 8 bases from J, the gap between germline ends came to 10 bases. This CDR3 is 11 amino acids long. Germline CDR1 MNHNY, CDR2 SVGAGI (reference sequence). In DNA form, the CDR3 reads TGTGCCAGCAGGACCCCCGGGGGCTACACCTTC. This translates into CASRTPGGYTF.

This clone was seen a handful of times. The rearrangement uses TRBV19 and TRBJ1-1; D possibly corresponds to TRBD1 (5 bases). Germline V gives CDR1 LNHDA, CDR2 SQIVND (reference sequence). V was cut by 8 bases and J by 2 bases, with 9 bases left in between. This CDR3 region has 12 residues. Here the CDR3 DNA reads TGTGCCAGTGCGCAGGGAAACACTGAAGCTTTCTTT. Amino acid sequence: CASAQGNTEAFF.